A selection of T cell receptor beta chains follows, all from one sample in a study of identical twins. TCRdb processed the 5' RACE reads anew with MiXCR; each CDR3 protein has one entry. The sample includes some 440,000 distinct CDR3 sequences, 20% to 25% of them seen just once. Separately, the same data were catalogued under a study of T cells expressing NK-cell markers.

The material sequenced was CD4+ T cells sorted from blood. The origin of the receptors is a woman aged 18-29 years in good health. Both conserved end residues are part of each CDR3. The D gene is left open where the match is weak. Rows may omit the clone size; those that give it use once, few, many or a size class.

clone_size	v_call	d_call	j_call	cdr3_aa	cdr3_nt
few	TRBV18	TRBD1	TRBJ1-1	CASSPGQRFTQAEAFF	TGTGCCAGCTCCCCGGGACAGCGATTTACACAGGCTGAAGCTTTCTTT
few	TRBV29-1	TRBD1	TRBJ2-6	CSVLDRGSGANVLTF	TGCAGCGTTTTAGACAGGGGCTCTGGGGCCAACGTCCTGACTTTC
-	TRBV21-1	-	TRBJ2-1	CASSHPGGKYNEQFF	TGTGCCAGCAGTCACCCCGGGGGGAAATACAATGAGCAGTTCTTC
few	TRBV7-2	-	TRBJ2-5	CASSLAGGGEETQYF	TGTGCCAGCAGCTTAGCCGGAGGAGGGGAAGAGACCCAGTACTTC
-	TRBV10-3	-	TRBJ2-3	CAITSSDTQYF	TGTGCCATCACTAGTTCCGATACGCAGTATTTT
-	TRBV25-1	-	TRBJ2-3	CASSRAGLSTDTQYF	TGTGCCAGCAGTCGGGCGGGGCTAAGCACAGATACGCAGTATTTT
-	TRBV20-1	TRBD1	TRBJ1-4	CSARRQGKEKLFF	TGCAGTGCTAGGCGACAGGGGAAGGAAAAACTGTTTTTT
once	TRBV2	-	TRBJ1-2	CASIFRSDTGYTF	TGTGCCAGCATTTTCCGGTCCGACACGGGCTACACCTTC
few	TRBV7-3	-	TRBJ1-1	CASSFKSGTEAFF	TGTGCCAGCAGCTTTAAAAGCGGGACTGAAGCTTTCTTT
many	TRBV7-6	-	TRBJ2-7	CASSRRGAYEQYF	TGTGCCAGCAGCCGACGGGGAGCCTACGAGCAGTACTTC
-	TRBV9	TRBD2	TRBJ2-7	CASSAGLAVSYEQYF	TGTGCCAGCAGCGCCGGACTAGCGGTCTCCTACGAGCAGTACTTC
-	TRBV20-1	-	TRBJ1-1	CSARQLNTEAFF	TGCAGTGCGCGACAGCTTAACACTGAAGCTTTCTTT
few	TRBV6-2/TRBV6-3	-	TRBJ1-4	CASTTRPDGYLSKLFF	TGTGCCAGCACCACCCGACCCGACGGATACCTTTCAAAACTGTTTTTT
-	TRBV20-1	-	TRBJ2-7	CSALGPGVEQYF	TGCAGTGCTCTGGGACCAGGCGTAGAGCAGTACTTC
-	TRBV6-2/TRBV6-3	TRBD2	TRBJ2-1	CASSYYGTSGYNEQFF	TGTGCCAGCAGTTACTATGGGACTAGCGGATACAATGAGCAGTTCTTC
-	TRBV2	-	TRBJ2-1	CASRKVEEQFF	TGTGCCAGCAGGAAGGTAGAAGAGCAGTTCTTC
few	TRBV20-1	-	TRBJ1-2	CSAREWTVYGYTF	TGCAGTGCTAGGGAGTGGACAGTCTATGGCTACACCTTC
-	TRBV5-1	TRBD1	TRBJ1-2	CASSQGQGLGMSGYTF	TGCGCCAGCAGCCAGGGACAGGGACTTGGGATGTCGGGCTACACCTTC
few	TRBV2	TRBD2	TRBJ2-5	CASSARGEETQYF	TGTGCCAGCAGTGCCCGGGGGGAAGAGACCCAGTACTTC
-	TRBV19	TRBD2	TRBJ2-1	CASSMGGTSGNEQFF	TGTGCCAGTAGTATGGGTGGGACTAGCGGCAATGAGCAGTTCTTC
-	TRBV15	-	TRBJ2-3	CATSRDGFRTDTQYF	TGTGCCACCAGCAGAGATGGGTTCCGCACAGATACGCAGTATTTT
-	TRBV7-2	-	TRBJ2-1	CASRPWPTGDEQFF	TGTGCCAGCAGACCCTGGCCGACGGGGGATGAGCAGTTCTTC
-	TRBV7-3	-	TRBJ2-1	CASSSPNNEQFF	TGTGCCAGCAGCTCCCCTAACAATGAGCAGTTCTTC
-	TRBV20-1	TRBD1	TRBJ2-1	CSAVGQVKNEQFF	TGCAGTGCCGTGGGACAGGTCAAGAATGAGCAGTTCTTC
once	TRBV7-6	-	TRBJ2-2	CASSLEVWGELFF	TGTGCCAGCAGCTTAGAGGTTTGGGGGGAGCTGTTTTTT
-	TRBV7-3	-	TRBJ2-3	CASSPGYGTDTQYF	TGTGCCAGCAGCCCCGGGTATGGGACAGATACGCAGTATTTT
-	TRBV12-3/TRBV12-4	-	TRBJ2-3	CASSPQPSTDTQYF	TGTGCCAGCAGTCCCCAGCCGAGCACAGATACGCAGTATTTT
-	TRBV2	-	TRBJ2-1	CASSDGTPSYNEQFF	TGTGCCAGCAGTGATGGTACGCCCTCCTACAATGAGCAGTTCTTC
-	TRBV10-3	-	TRBJ2-3	CAIMGARADTQYF	TGTGCCATTATGGGAGCGCGAGCAGATACGCAGTATTTT
-	TRBV18	-	TRBJ1-1	CASSPLSSSMNTEAFF	TGTGCCAGCTCACCATTATCCAGTTCCATGAACACTGAAGCTTTCTTT
few	TRBV11-1	-	TRBJ1-1	CASSPRGTDRWDMNTEAFF	TGTGCCAGCAGTCCCCGGGGGACGGATCGTTGGGATATGAACACTGAAGCTTTCTTT
-	TRBV12-3/TRBV12-4	-	TRBJ2-7	CASSRGLPYEQYF	TGTGCCAGCAGCCGAGGACTACCCTACGAGCAGTACTTC
many	TRBV5-1	TRBD1	TRBJ2-7	CASSLGGQGYEQYF	TGCGCCAGCAGCTTGGGGGGACAGGGGTACGAGCAGTACTTC
-	TRBV5-6	-	TRBJ1-2	CASSFLQATGHGYTF	TGTGCCAGCAGCTTTCTACAGGCGACGGGTCATGGCTACACCTTC
few	TRBV27	TRBD2	TRBJ2-7	CASSLQAGGSEQYF	TGTGCCAGCAGTTTACAAGCGGGAGGTTCCGAGCAGTACTTC
few	TRBV11-2	TRBD1	TRBJ2-7	CASRRPGTGNYEQYF	TGTGCCAGCAGGCGGCCCGGGACAGGGAACTACGAGCAGTACTTC
-	TRBV5-6	TRBD1	TRBJ1-2	CASHQGAYGYTF	TGTGCCAGCCATCAGGGGGCCTATGGCTACACCTTC
few	TRBV21-1	-	TRBJ2-3	CASVTETHTGTDTQYF	TGTGCCAGTGTGACAGAAACACATACTGGCACAGATACGCAGTATTTT
-	TRBV7-2	-	TRBJ2-3	CASSSSGIGDTQYF	TGTGCCAGCAGCTCCTCGGGAATCGGGGATACGCAGTATTTT
few	TRBV29-1	-	TRBJ1-3	CSVEDLSGGNTIYF	TGCAGCGTTGAAGACCTGTCGGGTGGAAACACCATATATTTT
-	TRBV2	-	TRBJ2-3	CASSEGLTSHTSTDTQYF	TGTGCCAGCAGTGAAGGGCTAACTTCGCATACTAGCACAGATACGCAGTATTTT
-	TRBV6-5	TRBD1	TRBJ1-1	CASSYFGTGNTEAFF	TGTGCCAGCAGTTACTTTGGGACAGGGAACACTGAAGCTTTCTTT
-	TRBV5-1	-	TRBJ2-7	CASSLAKGRVSYEQYF	TGCGCCAGCAGCTTGGCGAAGGGTCGGGTCTCCTACGAGCAGTACTTC
-	TRBV10-3	TRBD2	TRBJ2-7	CAINSWREAGEQYF	TGTGCCATCAACAGTTGGCGGGAGGCGGGGGAGCAGTACTTC
few	TRBV7-9	-	TRBJ2-3	CASAPGLFTDTQYF	TGTGCCAGCGCCCCCGGACTGTTCACAGATACGCAGTATTTT
few	TRBV7-9	TRBD2	TRBJ2-7	CASSLGGLAVRSYEQYF	TGTGCCAGCAGCTTAGGGGGACTAGCGGTGAGATCCTACGAGCAGTACTTC
few	TRBV15	-	TRBJ2-6	CATSPIGASGANVLTF	TGTGCCACCAGCCCCATTGGGGCTTCTGGGGCCAACGTCCTGACTTTC
few	TRBV20-1	-	TRBJ1-5	CSARGSATIGNQPQHF	TGCAGTGCTAGAGGTTCCGCGACAATAGGGAATCAGCCCCAGCATTTT
-	TRBV24-1	TRBD1	TRBJ2-1	CATSDRGQGRFF	TGTGCCACCAGTGACAGGGGACAGGGAAGGTTCTTC
-	TRBV7-9	-	TRBJ2-1	CASTVMTGIGDEQFF	TGTGCCAGCACCGTAATGACAGGAATTGGCGATGAGCAGTTCTTC
few	TRBV5-1	TRBD2	TRBJ2-7	CASSLVLAGTVYEQYF	TGCGCCAGCAGCTTGGTCCTAGCGGGGACGGTGTACGAGCAGTACTTC
-	TRBV12-3/TRBV12-4	TRBD2	TRBJ2-1	CASRGLAGSSYNEQFF	TGTGCCAGCAGGGGACTAGCGGGGAGCTCCTACAATGAGCAGTTCTTC
few	TRBV20-1	-	TRBJ2-2	CSARPGGARTGELFF	TGCAGTGCTAGACCGGGGGGCGCACGGACCGGGGAGCTGTTTTTT
-	TRBV7-9	TRBD1	TRBJ2-4	CASSPRQGALGNIQYF	TGTGCCAGCAGCCCCCGACAGGGGGCGCTTGGAAACATTCAGTACTTC
many	TRBV27	TRBD2	TRBJ2-2	CATTGLAKGELFF	TGTGCCACCACGGGACTAGCGAAAGGGGAGCTGTTTTTT